This passage covers 2 T cell receptor beta chains from one sample sequenced in a study of Ad26.COV2.S vaccination and SARS-CoV-2 variants. The assay was immunoSEQ multiplex PCR, and TCRdb's table has in-frame clones only and misses some. The sample includes hundreds of thousands of clones, 80% to 90% seen only once; the top ten take approximately 3.3%. As for treatment: roughly 20 received Ad26.COV2.S at low or high dose, single or two shots; 5 received placebo; per-sample allocation not given. Sampling happened 63 days after the first vaccine or placebo injection. Here the sequenced sample was peripheral blood, taken in a trial of Ad26.COV2.S vaccine versus placebo. Receptor source: a person aged 18 to 65 who received the Ad26.COV2.S COVID-19 vaccine or a placebo.

This clone is a singleton in its sample. V usage is TRBV4-1 and J usage is TRBJ2-7; 7 positions match TRBD1. The CDR3 is 18 residues long. V trimming: 1 base; J trimming: 0 bases; junction bases outside the gene matches: 12. Germline assignment: CDR1 MGHRA and CDR2 YSYEKL. In DNA form, the CDR3 reads TGCGCCAGCAGCCAAGGCCGAGATACCGGGACAGTCTCCTACGAGCAGTACTTC. This translates into CASSQGRDTGTVSYEQYF.

This chain connects TRBV5-1 to TRBJ2-1, with a tentative D call TRBD1 (6 bases). The CDR3 length is 14 residues. Trimming removed 1 base from V and 2 bases from J, with 7 bases in between. Germline V gene data show CDR1 as SGHRS and CDR2 as YFSETQ. The CDR3 loop is CASSLTGPYNEQFF. The CDR3 DNA reads as TGCGCCAGCAGCTTGACAGGGCCCTACAATGAGCAGTTCTTC.